Shown below are 10 T cell receptor beta chains from a single sample sequenced in a study of early T cells in non-severe SARS-CoV-2 infection. Each CDR3 protein is one row after TCRdb ran MiXCR on the 5' RACE reads. The sample shows tens of thousands of distinct CDR3 sequences, approximately 9% of them seen only once. The specimen sequenced was whole blood. These receptors originate from an adult who was a healthcare worker with PCR-confirmed SARS-CoV-2 infection or an uninfected control (not recorded which).

This clonotype has at least ten counts. This chain joins TRBV28 and TRBJ2-1; a weak D match, TRBD2 (5 bases). The CDR3 has 15 amino acids. V lost 5 bases and J lost 4, with 15 bases in between. Per germline, CDR1 MDHEN and CDR2 SYDVKM. The DNA of the CDR3 is TGTGCCAGCAGTCTGAGGGCCCCCAGGTACAATGAGCAGTTCTTC. The encoded protein is CASSLRAPRYNEQFF.

This clonotype has just a few counts. The CDR3 DNA reads TGTGCCAGCAGCGTAGATGGGACTAGCGGGAGTAATGAGCAGTTCTTC. It codes for CASSVDGTSGSNEQFF. This rearrangement joins TRBV9 to TRBJ2-1; TRBD2 matches 14 bases. V lost 0 bases and J lost 7; bases outside the gene matches: 3. The CDR3 runs 16 residues. Germline assignment: CDR1 SGDLS and CDR2 YYNGEE.

The V call is TRBV10-3, the J call TRBJ2-2, with D possibly called TRBD1 or TRBD2 (6 bases each). The CDR3 covers 15 residues. Germline lookup yields CDR1 ENHRY and CDR2 SYGVKD. V was pared by 2 bases and J by 2 bases, with 9 bases between. CDR3 DNA sequence: TGTGCCATCAGTGAGATGGGGGGCAACACCGGGGAGCTGTTTTTT. As protein: CAISEMGGNTGELFF.

This chain uses TRBV7-8 with TRBJ2-3, with TRBD2 matching 9 bases. The CDR3 sequence is 15 residues long. CDR1 and CDR2 (germline): SGHVS, FQNEAQ. J gave up 6 bases and V 0 bases, and 4 bases lay outside the gene matches. The CDR3 sequence is CASSLAREGMDTQYF. In DNA, the CDR3 is TGTGCCAGCAGCTTAGCGCGGGAGGGGATGGATACGCAGTATTTT.

The rearrangement links TRBV6-2 or TRBV6-3 to TRBJ2-1, with D hard to call. The CDR3 has 14 residues. Trimming removed 0 bases at V and 6 bases at J, with 9 bases between. Germline assignment: CDR1 MNHEY and CDR2 SVGEGT. This chain's CDR3 is CASSYSIGGNEQFF. In nucleotides, the CDR3 is TGTGCCAGCAGTTACTCGATAGGCGGCAATGAGCAGTTCTTC.

This clonotype was detected only a few times. The V call is TRBV19, the J call TRBJ2-2; D is unresolved. Trimming pared 3 bases from V and 5 bases from J, leaving 4 bases between. Germline CDR1 and CDR2: LNHDA and SQIVND (reference sequence). The CDR3 extends over 12 amino acids. CDR3 sequence reads: CASSIRTGELFF. CDR3 bases: TGTGCCAGTAGTATCCGAACCGGGGAGCTGTTTTTT.

This clonotype came up a few times. In nucleotides, the CDR3 is TGTGCCAGCAGCGTAGACCCCACGGGGTTAGGTTACGAGCAGTACTTC. This gives the protein CASSVDPTGLGYEQYF. V usage is TRBV9 and J usage is TRBJ2-7; weak D call: TRBD2 (5 bases). From germline, CDR1 is SGDLS and CDR2 YYNGEE. The CDR3 totals 16 residues. The V and J ends lost 0 bases and 4 bases respectively, with 17 bases between them.

There are many counts of this clonotype. J is TRBJ1-1 and V is TRBV7-2; D ambiguous. V shed 1 base and J shed 4 bases, with 13 bases lying between them. The CDR3 spans 15 residues. Germline-derived CDR1 and CDR2 are SGHTA and FQGNSA. CDR3 residues: CASSLGRIGSTEAFF. CDR3 DNA: TGTGCCAGCAGCTTAGGACGCATCGGTTCCACTGAAGCTTTCTTT.

The sample holds many counts of this clonotype. The rearrangement uses TRBV7-2 and TRBJ1-5; possible D gene TRBD1, 6 bases. V lost 4 bases and J 0 bases, leaving 10 bases between the germline ends. The CDR3 totals 15 residues. CDR1 is SGHTA, CDR2 FQGNSA, per germline. The CDR3 sequence: CASSSGQPSNQPQHF. The CDR3 DNA follows: TGTGCCAGCAGCTCCGGACAGCCTAGCAATCAGCCCCAGCATTTT.

As concerns this clonotype: A much larger clone lies one base from this, so it may be a read error. J is TRBJ2-3 and V is TRBV7-8, with D tentatively TRBD2 (6 bases). The CDR3 covers 13 residues. CDR1 is SGHVS, CDR2 FQNEAQ, per germline. The germline V and J ends were trimmed by 9 bases and 5 bases, with 15 bases remaining between them. The DNA for the CDR3 is TGTGCCAGGGGAGGTCCCCTGGGAGATACGCAGTATTTT. Translation: CARGGPLGDTQYF.